This entry lists 27 T cell receptor beta chains sequenced from one sample in a study of PD-1 blockade in classical Hodgkin lymphoma. Time point noted: cycle 4 day 1 (C4D1), after around six weeks of nivolumab. After autologous stem cell transplantation all patients relapsed, and prior brentuximab vedotin exposure differed between cohorts. Using immunoSEQ multiplex PCR, the repertoire was profiled, and TCRdb retains in-frame clones only, with some absent. The sample gives under 130,000 clones, about 92% of which show up once; 15% to 20% is in the top ten. The source was peripheral blood mononuclear cells (PBMCs), collected before the fourth cycle of nivolumab. The receptors shown here come from a human donor with classical Hodgkin lymphoma.

The V call is TRBV28, the J call TRBJ1-1; TRBD1 might be the D (6 bases). V was trimmed by 7 bases and J by 10 bases, leaving 16 bases between them. Germline V gene lookup returns CDR1 MDHEN and CDR2 SYDVKM. This CDR3 has 12 amino acids. Written as DNA, the CDR3 is TGTGCCAGCACTATACAGGGACTTGCAGCTTTCTTT. It yields the protein CASTIQGLAAFF.

This rearrangement joins TRBV7-2 to TRBJ2-1; 12 bases map to TRBD2. Germline-derived CDR1 and CDR2 are SGHTA and FQGNSA. The J segment lost 10 bases and the V segment lost 6 bases, leaving 10 bases of the junction unmatched. The CDR3 has 15 amino acids. The CDR3 here is CASSPPGLAGWEQFF. The DNA of the CDR3 is TGTGCCAGCAGTCCACCGGGACTAGCGGGCTGGGAGCAGTTCTTC.

This chain links TRBV19 with TRBJ1-5; 8 bases are shared with TRBD1. The V and J ends lost 5 bases and 2 bases, in that order; junction bases with no gene match: 8. The CDR3 sequence is 16 residues long. Germline V lookup: CDR1 LNHDA, CDR2 SQIVND (reference sequence). The CDR3 is CASSVFPGQGNQPQHF. In nucleotides, the CDR3 is TGTGCCAGTAGTGTATTCCCGGGACAGGGCAATCAGCCCCAGCATTTT.

The V and J genes are TRBV5-4 and TRBJ2-5; no definite D call. The CDR3 extends over 13 amino acids. CDR1 and CDR2 from the germline V gene are SGHNT and YYREEE (reference sequence). V was pared by 0 bases and J by 5 bases, with 8 bases between. The CDR3 DNA is TGTGCCAGCAGCTTGGAGGGTCGCGAGACCCAGTACTTC. This sequence encodes CASSLEGRETQYF. Full variable domain (missing parts from reference TRBV5-4 and TRBJ2-5): ETGVTQSPTHLIKTRGQQVTLRCSSQSGHNTVSWYQQALGQGPQFIFQYYREEENGRGNFPPRFSGLQFPNYSSELNVNALELDDSALYLCASSLEGRETQYFGPGTRLLVL.

This chain joins TRBV27 and TRBJ2-3, with 8 bases lining up with TRBD2. Losses at the gene ends were 0 bases for V and 3 bases for J; bases not matched to a gene: 17. The germline V gene encodes CDR1 MNHEY and CDR2 SMNVEV (reference sequence). This CDR3 has 20 amino acids. The CDR3: CASSLSRTARAGASTDTQYF. The CDR3 DNA sequence: TGTGCCAGCAGTTTATCGCGGACAGCACGAGCGGGAGCAAGTACAGATACGCAGTATTTT.

This clone was seen only a few times. The V call is TRBV27, the J call TRBJ2-4; 8 bases agree with TRBD1. J gave up 0 bases and V 4 bases, and 5 bases lay outside the gene matches. This CDR3 comprises 16 residues. Per the germline V gene, CDR1 is MNHEY and CDR2 is SMNVEV (reference sequence). CDR3 DNA sequence: TGTGCCAGCAGTTCCCGGACAGGGACAGCCAAAAACATTCAGTACTTC. It codes for CASSSRTGTAKNIQYF.

This clone was found once. The rearrangement uses TRBV9 and TRBJ2-5; D call uncertain. V lost 4 bases to trimming and J lost 5 bases, with 12 bases between them. Germline loops: CDR1 SGDLS, CDR2 YYNGEE. This CDR3 comprises 13 residues. This CDR3 is CASSPTAWETQYF. CDR3 coding DNA: TGTGCCAGCAGCCCCACTGCTTGGGAGACCCAGTACTTC.

The J gene is TRBJ1-2, the V gene TRBV19; D is possibly TRBD1 (6 bases). The CDR3 extends over 14 amino acids. Germline V gene sequence: CDR1 LNHDA, CDR2 SQIVND (reference sequence). The germline V and J ends were trimmed by 3 bases and 8 bases, with 16 bases remaining between them. As DNA, the CDR3 is TGTGCCAGTAGTATGGGGGGCAGCGCCTTAGGCTACACCTTC. Translation: CASSMGGSALGYTF.

This chain links TRBV7-2 with TRBJ1-2, with 9 bases aligning to TRBD1. The CDR3 is made up of 16 amino acids. Per germline, CDR1 SGHTA and CDR2 FQGNSA. V gave up 5 bases and J gave up 4 bases; unmatched junction bases: 11. The CDR3, as DNA: TGTGCCAGCAGCAATTCCGGGACAGGGCATCGCTATGGCTACACCTTC. Translated: CASSNSGTGHRYGYTF.

V is TRBV12-5 and J is TRBJ2-1; a possible D gene is TRBD2 (6 bases). Germline values: CDR1 LGHNT, CDR2 FRNRAP. This CDR3 has 16 amino acids. V lost 5 bases and J 5 bases, leaving 19 bases between the germline ends. DNA of the CDR3: TGTGCTAGTGGTACAACCGGGACTTCGCCAAACAATGAGCAGTTCTTC. This translates into CASGTTGTSPNNEQFF.

V is TRBV27 and J is TRBJ1-2, with D possibly matching TRBD1 (5 bases). CDR3 length: 15 residues. CDR1 is MNHEY and CDR2 is SMNVEV in the germline V gene (reference sequence). The V end was cut by 6 bases, the J end by 8 bases, with 22 bases between. CDR3 region: CASRHTALGARGYTF. CDR3 coding DNA: TGTGCCAGCAGGCATACCGCGCTCGGGGCCCGGGGCTACACCTTC.

CDR3 loop: CASSQKGTQPNEKLFF. CDR3 coding DNA: TGTGCCAGCAGCCAAAAAGGGACCCAGCCTAATGAAAAACTGTTTTTT. The chain couples TRBV11-2 to TRBJ1-4, with D tentatively TRBD1 (5 bases). Germline CDR1 and CDR2: SGHAT and FQNNGV. V was pared by 5 bases and J by 3 bases, with 16 bases between. This CDR3 has 16 residues. Complete variable domain (other parts from reference TRBV11-2 and TRBJ1-4): EAGVAQSPRYKIIEKRQSVAFWCNPISGHATLYWYQQILGQGPKLLIQFQNNGVVDDSQLPKDRFSAERLKGVDSTLKIQPAKLEDSAVYLCASSQKGTQPNEKLFFGSGTQLSVL.

The sample holds one count of this clone. The chain uses TRBV27 and TRBJ2-5, with D perhaps matching TRBD2 (5 bases). The germline V gene has CDR1 MNHEY and CDR2 SMNVEV (reference sequence). V was shortened by 5 bases and J by 5 bases, with 15 bases between the two germline ends. The CDR3 length is 14 residues. As DNA, the CDR3 is TGTGCCAGCAGTCGAGACGGCCGCGGGGAGACCCAGTACTTC. This codes for CASSRDGRGETQYF.

The genes are TRBV27 and TRBJ2-2; D unresolved. The CDR3 runs to 14 residues. Germline V gene data show CDR1 as MNHEY and CDR2 as SMNVEV (reference sequence). V shed 8 bases and J shed 5 bases, with 15 bases lying between them. The CDR3 loop is CASGVGIRTGELFF. In nucleotides, the CDR3 is TGTGCCAGCGGAGTGGGAATTCGGACCGGGGAGCTGTTTTTT.

The chain combines TRBV28 with TRBJ2-7, with D hard to call. Trimming took off 2 bases at V and 7 bases at J, with 18 bases between the two ends. In germline, CDR1 is MDHEN, CDR2 SYDVKM. The CDR3 totals 15 residues. CDR3 DNA sequence: TGTGCCAGCAGTTTAGCCGTCAGGCTCGTCTGGGAGCAGTACTTC. It encodes CASSLAVRLVWEQYF.

The V call is TRBV4-2, the J call TRBJ2-5; D might be TRBD2 (6 bases). Germline assignment: CDR1 LGHNA and CDR2 YNFKEQ. This CDR3 has 17 residues. V lost 1 base and J 2 bases, leaving 17 bases between the germline ends. CDR3 DNA: TGTGCCAGCAGCCAAGTTGTAGAGAGCGGGTTTCAAGAGACCCAGTACTTC. Protein product: CASSQVVESGFQETQYF.

V is TRBV10-3 and J is TRBJ2-3; the match to TRBD2 covers 10 bases. This CDR3 contains 15 residues. The V segment lost 6 bases and the J segment 0 bases; nucleotides outside the gene matches: 3. Per the germline V gene, CDR1 is ENHRY and CDR2 is SYGVKD. CDR3 loop: CAISRTSGSTDTQYF. The DNA for the CDR3 is TGTGCCATCAGCAGGACTAGCGGAAGCACAGATACGCAGTATTTT.

The J gene is TRBJ1-2, the V gene TRBV6-1; no definite D call. The CDR3 runs to 14 residues. With 1 base removed from V and 6 bases from J, the gap between germline ends came to 12 bases. Germline V gives CDR1 MNHNS, CDR2 SASEGT. CDR3 in DNA: TGTGCCAGCAGTGAAGTAACCCGGTGGGATGGCTACACCTTC. Amino acids: CASSEVTRWDGYTF.

The chain couples TRBV19 to TRBJ1-4; TRBD1 agrees at 10 bases. J lost 8 bases, V lost 5 bases, and 5 bases had no gene match. The CDR3 has 14 residues. Germline V gene data show CDR1 as LNHDA and CDR2 as SQIVND (reference sequence). The CDR3 region is CASSPGQGYEKLFF. The CDR3 region has the DNA TGTGCCAGTAGTCCGGGACAGGGGTACGAAAAACTGTTTTTT.

V and J are TRBV18 and TRBJ2-1; 9 bases line up with TRBD2. Germline trimming cut 2 bases from V and 9 bases from J; bases unmatched to any gene: 5. The CDR3 runs to 14 residues. The germline CDR1 and CDR2 sequences are KGHSH and LQKENI. The CDR3 is CASSPLAGESEQFF. CDR3 bases: TGTGCCAGCTCACCATTAGCGGGAGAAAGTGAGCAGTTCTTC.

This clone was seen a few times. V usage is TRBV27 and J usage is TRBJ1-2; 9 bases agree with TRBD1. V was pared by 3 bases and J by 6 bases, with 5 bases of the junction left unmatched. Germline V lookup: CDR1 MNHEY, CDR2 SMNVEV (reference sequence). CDR3 size: 14 residues. In nucleotides, the CDR3 is TGTGCCAGCAGTTTTAGGACAGGGGTAGATGGCTACACCTTC. This sequence encodes CASSFRTGVDGYTF.

The chain is built from TRBV4-2 and TRBJ2-2, with 7 bases fitting TRBD1. This CDR3 region has 15 residues. Germline CDR1 reads LGHNA; CDR2 reads YNFKEQ. V shed 0 bases, J shed 4 bases, and the junction held 2 bases outside the gene matches. CDR3 bases: TGTGCCAGCAGCCAAGAACAGGGGACCACCGGGGAGCTGTTTTTT. As protein: CASSQEQGTTGELFF.

The gene calls are TRBV5-5 and TRBJ1-2; 8 bases map to TRBD1. V trimming: 1 base; J trimming: 5 bases; junction bases outside the gene matches: 22. The CDR3 loop spans 20 amino acids. The V gene's germline CDR1 is SGHKS and CDR2 YYEKEE (reference sequence). CDR3 amino acids: CASSLNWGQDPRGAGYGYTF. CDR3 DNA sequence: TGTGCCAGCAGCTTGAATTGGGGACAGGACCCAAGAGGAGCGGGGTATGGCTACACCTTC.

In its sample, this clone was seen a few times. V usage is TRBV7-2 and J usage is TRBJ2-3; TRBD2 aligns across 7 bases. V lost 4 bases to trimming and J lost 0 bases; unmatched junction nucleotides: 4. Germline assignment: CDR1 SGHTA and CDR2 FQGNSA. There are 15 residues in the CDR3. CDR3 protein: CASSSISGSTDTQYF. The CDR3 nucleotides read TGTGCCAGCAGCTCGATTAGCGGGAGCACAGATACGCAGTATTTT. The full variable domain, completed using reference TRBV7-2 and TRBJ2-3, is GAGVSQSPSNKVTEKGKDVELRCDPISGHTALYWYRQSLGQGLEFLIYFQGNSAPDKSGLPSDRFSAERTGGSVSTLTIQRTQQEDSAVYLCASSSISGSTDTQYFGPGTRLTVL.

This chain uses TRBV4-1 with TRBJ2-7, with TRBD1 as a possible D gene (7 bases). Deletions cut 1 base from V and 4 bases from J, with 14 bases between. The germline gives CDR1 MGHRA, CDR2 YSYEKL. CDR3 length: 15 amino acids. In DNA, the CDR3 is TGCGCCAGCAGCCAAGGGGGGGACAGTCAATACGAGCAGTACTTC. This gives the protein CASSQGGDSQYEQYF.

V usage is TRBV27 and J usage is TRBJ2-3; D gene unclear. Per germline, CDR1 MNHEY and CDR2 SMNVEV (reference sequence). The ends were cut back, 0 bases at V and 2 bases at J, with 12 bases in the middle. CDR3 length: 16 amino acids. Here the CDR3 DNA reads TGTGCCAGCAGTTTATCGTCCACTCCAGACACAGATACGCAGTATTTT. Translation: CASSLSSTPDTDTQYF.

This chain links TRBV5-4 with TRBJ2-2; TRBD1 is a possible D gene (6 bases). V was trimmed by 1 base and J by 6 bases, leaving 10 bases between them. The CDR3 is 14 residues long. Germline CDR1 and CDR2: SGHNT and YYREEE (reference sequence). The CDR3, as DNA: TGTGCCAGCAGCTTGCAGGGGAGAGCCGGGGAGCTGTTTTTT. As protein: CASSLQGRAGELFF.